Listed below are T cell receptor beta chains from one sample, sequenced in a study of blood T cell repertoires in COVID-19. TCRdb's copy holds only in-frame clones and misses some; the assay was immunoSEQ multiplex PCR. Among just over 300,000 clones listed, about 91% were seen once. Sequenced: PBMCs or T cells enriched from blood (not recorded which). The receptors stem from a woman between 18 and 29 years old who had recovered from COVID-19. Both conserved end residues are trimmed from each CDR3. The order of the fields is CDR3 protein, J gene, V gene.

CDR3: ASTTTRNTGELF
J: TRBJ2-2
V: TRBV4-2

CDR3: ASSIGGAGETQY
J: TRBJ2-5
V: TRBV19

CDR3: ASSLGTGGPKY
J: TRBJ2-5
V: TRBV7-3

CDR3: ASSLTRQEQF
J: TRBJ2-1
V: TRBV7-6

CDR3: ASSGSVRTGNEKLF
J: TRBJ1-4
V: TRBV19

CDR3: ASSYDRVGNEQY
J: TRBJ2-7
V: TRBV5-6

CDR3: ASSQELSRSGNTIY
J: TRBJ1-3
V: TRBV3-1/TRBV3-2

CDR3: ASSPGWGIQETQY
J: TRBJ2-5
V: TRBV7-3

CDR3: ASSLVAGGGYGYT
J: TRBJ1-2
V: TRBV5-1

CDR3: ASSSTYRDQPQH
J: TRBJ1-5
V: TRBV19

CDR3: ASSVATAEHTQY
J: TRBJ2-3
V: TRBV9

CDR3: ASSLRGPSNQPQH
J: TRBJ1-5
V: TRBV27

CDR3: ASSWTGGDSPLH
J: TRBJ1-6
V: TRBV9

CDR3: ASSFGSVLRNSPLH
J: TRBJ1-6
V: TRBV11-1